The rows below give T cell receptor beta chains drawn from one sample of a study of blood T cells in healthy people across ages. MiXCR was run by TCRdb on the 5' RACE reads, yielding one entry per CDR3 protein. The repertoire consists of over 600,000 distinct CDR3 sequences, with about 47% occurring once and the leading ten covering less than 20%. Sequencing used blood. These receptors were taken from a man at least 80 years old in good health. Each CDR3 is given with its conserved first and last residue. The order of the fields is CDR3 protein, CDR3 DNA, J gene, clone size, D gene, V gene. The D gene is left open where the match is weak. Clone sizes are given selectively: once, few, many, or a class where the clone is expanded.

CDR3: CASSKRLAGGSYNEQFF; DNA: TGCGCCAGCAGCAAGAGACTAGCGGGAGGTTCATACAATGAGCAGTTCTTC; J: TRBJ2-1; size: NA; D: TRBD2; V: TRBV5-1
CDR3: CATSETGQGPEQFF; DNA: TGTGCCACCAGTGAGACGGGACAGGGACCTGAGCAGTTCTTC; J: TRBJ2-1; size: many; D: TRBD1; V: TRBV24-1
CDR3: CASIPDRNSYEQYF; DNA: TGTGCCAGCATCCCTGACAGAAACTCCTACGAGCAGTACTTC; J: TRBJ2-7; size: NA; D: NA; V: TRBV5-4
CDR3: CASSLRSSGRALNIQYF; DNA: TGTGCCAGCAGTTTACGGTCTAGCGGGAGGGCCCTGAACATTCAGTACTTC; J: TRBJ2-4; size: NA; D: TRBD2; V: TRBV12-3/TRBV12-4
CDR3: CASSQEGRGLSPLHF; DNA: TGCGCCAGCAGCCAAGAAGGCAGGGGATTGTCACCCCTCCACTTT; J: TRBJ1-6; size: NA; D: NA; V: TRBV4-3
CDR3: CASSPDTGRSTDTQYF; DNA: TGCGCCAGCAGCCCAGATACGGGACGGAGCACAGATACGCAGTATTTT; J: TRBJ2-3; size: many; D: NA; V: TRBV5-1
CDR3: CASSYDQASGYGYTF; DNA: TGTGCCAGCAGCTACGATCAGGCGTCGGGCTATGGCTACACCTTC; J: TRBJ1-2; size: few; D: NA; V: TRBV11-1
CDR3: CASSPTGLAGRTGELFF; DNA: TGTGCCAGCAGTCCCACCGGACTAGCGGGGCGCACCGGGGAGCTGTTTTTT; J: TRBJ2-2; size: NA; D: TRBD2; V: TRBV7-3
CDR3: CASSQDLGTGAKTQYF; DNA: TGCGCCAGCAGCCAAGATCTTGGGACAGGTGCGAAGACCCAGTACTTC; J: TRBJ2-5; size: many; D: TRBD1; V: TRBV4-3
CDR3: CASSLFMDSTDTQYF; DNA: TGTGCCAGCAGCTTATTTATGGACTCCACAGATACGCAGTATTTT; J: TRBJ2-3; size: NA; D: NA; V: TRBV11-2
CDR3: CSAMGGRFSYEQFF; DNA: TGCAGTGCCATGGGCGGGAGGTTCTCCTACGAGCAGTTCTTC; J: TRBJ2-1; size: NA; D: TRBD2; V: TRBV20-1
CDR3: CSAATGSIVTQHF; DNA: TGCAGTGCTGCGACAGGGAGCATTGTTACCCAGCATTTT; J: TRBJ1-5; size: NA; D: TRBD1; V: TRBV20-1
CDR3: CASSLWYNEQFF; DNA: TGTGCCAGCAGCTTATGGTACAATGAGCAGTTCTTC; J: TRBJ2-1; size: many; D: NA; V: TRBV5-5
CDR3: CATSVPSSLGTGELFF; DNA: TGTGCCACCAGTGTCCCCTCTTCGCTAGGGACCGGGGAGCTGTTTTTT; J: TRBJ2-2; size: NA; D: NA; V: TRBV24-1
CDR3: CASSSSRGSGQYF; DNA: TGTGCTAGCAGCTCCTCCCGGGGGTCGGGGCAGTATTTT; J: TRBJ2-3; size: few; D: NA; V: TRBV7-7
CDR3: CASSQTSGQETQYF; DNA: TGTGCCAGCAGCCAAACTAGCGGGCAAGAGACCCAGTACTTC; J: TRBJ2-5; size: few; D: TRBD2; V: TRBV3-1
CDR3: CASRAGGDIQYF; DNA: TGTGCCAGCAGAGCGGGAGGGGACATTCAGTACTTC; J: TRBJ2-4; size: NA; D: TRBD2; V: TRBV27
CDR3: CASSLQSGGPYNEQYF; DNA: TGTGCCAGCAGTTTACAATCGGGAGGGCCGTACAATGAGCAGTACTTC; J: TRBJ2-7; size: few; D: TRBD2; V: TRBV12-3/TRBV12-4
CDR3: CASSYDMGREQYF; DNA: TGTGCCAGCAGTTACGATATGGGTCGGGAACAGTACTTC; J: TRBJ2-7; size: NA; D: NA; V: TRBV6-5
CDR3: CATRDWDSDTSTDTQYF; DNA: TGTGCCACCAGAGATTGGGACAGCGATACTAGCACAGATACGCAGTATTTT; J: TRBJ2-3; size: NA; D: TRBD1; V: TRBV27
CDR3: CASSVMAGGLGCEQFF; DNA: TGTGCCAGCAGCGTCATGGCGGGAGGGCTAGGTTGTGAGCAGTTCTTC; J: TRBJ2-1; size: NA; D: TRBD2; V: TRBV9
CDR3: CASSRGPSGGPYEQYF; DNA: TGTGCCAGCAGCCGAGGCCCTAGCGGGGGCCCCTACGAGCAGTACTTC; J: TRBJ2-7; size: many; D: TRBD2; V: TRBV7-6
CDR3: CASSDYREAGEQYF; DNA: TGTGCCAGCAGTGACTACAGGGAGGCAGGCGAGCAGTACTTC; J: TRBJ2-7; size: NA; D: NA; V: TRBV25-1
CDR3: CASSTGTGSYEQFF; DNA: TGTGCCAGCAGTACCGGGACAGGGAGCTATGAGCAGTTCTTC; J: TRBJ2-1; size: once; D: TRBD1; V: TRBV6-2/TRBV6-3
CDR3: CSVNTGERGYTF; DNA: TGCAGCGTTAATACAGGGGAGCGAGGCTACACCTTC; J: TRBJ1-2; size: many; D: TRBD1; V: TRBV29-1
CDR3: CASSERLAVPYEQYF; DNA: TGCGCCAGCAGTGAGAGGCTAGCGGTACCCTACGAGCAGTACTTC; J: TRBJ2-7; size: many; D: TRBD2; V: TRBV10-1
CDR3: CASSLGQGAGSGANVLTF; DNA: TGTGCCAGCAGCTTGGGACAGGGGGCTGGATCTGGGGCCAACGTCCTGACTTTC; J: TRBJ2-6; size: many; D: TRBD1; V: TRBV28
CDR3: CASSVGTRLLGEQFF; DNA: TGTGCCAGCAGCGTAGGGACTAGACTTCTGGGTGAGCAGTTCTTC; J: TRBJ2-1; size: NA; D: TRBD2; V: TRBV9
CDR3: CSASTRLAGVLTDTQYF; DNA: TGCAGTGCTTCCACTAGACTAGCGGGAGTCCTGACAGATACGCAGTATTTT; J: TRBJ2-3; size: NA; D: TRBD2; V: TRBV20-1
CDR3: CASSGQGLALHEQYF; DNA: TGCGCCAGCAGCGGACAGGGGCTTGCCCTGCACGAGCAGTACTTC; J: TRBJ2-7; size: NA; D: TRBD1; V: TRBV5-1
CDR3: CASSFPWGTSGTLSSYEQYF; DNA: TGTGCCAGCAGCTTCCCCTGGGGGACTAGCGGGACTCTTAGCTCCTACGAGCAGTACTTC; J: TRBJ2-7; size: many; D: TRBD2; V: TRBV11-2
CDR3: CAISRPGPEETQYF; DNA: TGTGCCATCAGTAGGCCAGGTCCCGAAGAGACCCAGTACTTC; J: TRBJ2-5; size: few; D: NA; V: TRBV10-3
CDR3: CASSYSQLAGNYNEQFF; DNA: TGTGCCAGCAGTTACTCTCAGCTAGCGGGGAATTACAATGAGCAGTTCTTC; J: TRBJ2-1; size: few; D: TRBD2; V: TRBV6-2/TRBV6-3
CDR3: CASSSTQSSYNSPLHF; DNA: TGTGCCAGCAGCTCCACACAGAGCTCCTATAATTCACCCCTCCACTTT; J: TRBJ1-6; size: NA; D: NA; V: TRBV5-4
CDR3: CASSHRIGGRDSYEQYF; DNA: TGCGCCAGCAGCCACCGAATTGGAGGGAGAGATTCCTACGAGCAGTACTTC; J: TRBJ2-7; size: few; D: NA; V: TRBV4-1
CDR3: CASSQDGARPETQYF; DNA: TGTGCCAGCAGCCAAGACGGGGCACGTCCTGAGACCCAGTACTTC; J: TRBJ2-5; size: many; D: NA; V: TRBV14
CDR3: CASRRGVDGDEQYF; DNA: TGTGCCAGCAGACGAGGCGTTGACGGGGATGAGCAGTACTTC; J: TRBJ2-7; size: NA; D: NA; V: TRBV12-3/TRBV12-4
CDR3: CASRGGTGYGEQFF; DNA: TGTGCCAGCAGGGGGGGCACAGGGTACGGTGAGCAGTTCTTC; J: TRBJ2-1; size: NA; D: NA; V: TRBV7-9
CDR3: CASSGRCMGAHPQETQYF; DNA: TGCGCCAGCAGTGGTAGGTGTATGGGGGCCCACCCACAAGAGACCCAGTACTTC; J: TRBJ2-5; size: NA; D: NA; V: TRBV10-2
CDR3: CASSLTGEWLGANVLTF; DNA: TGCGCCAGCAGCTTGACAGGGGAATGGTTAGGGGCCAACGTCCTGACTTTC; J: TRBJ2-6; size: NA; D: TRBD1; V: TRBV5-1